The 22 T cell receptor beta chains given below trace back to one sample, sequenced in a study of PD-1 blockade in classical Hodgkin lymphoma. Each patient relapsed following autologous stem cell transplantation, and prior brentuximab vedotin exposure differed. The repertoire was sequenced with immunoSEQ multiplex PCR; TCRdb's copy has only in-frame clones and lacks some. Here the sample spans 10,000 to 13,000 clones, around 72% being singletons. The source material was peripheral blood mononuclear cells (PBMCs), sampled at baseline. The receptor set was obtained from a human donor with classical Hodgkin lymphoma.

This clone has a handful of counts. This chain joins TRBV6-4 and TRBJ1-6; D may be TRBD1 (6 bases). From germline, CDR1 is MRHNA and CDR2 SNTAGT. Trimming removed 4 bases at V and 7 bases at J, with 11 bases between. The CDR3 runs 14 residues. The CDR3 region is CASSALDRNSPLHF. The CDR3 nucleotides are TGTGCCAGCAGTGCCTTGGACAGAAATTCACCCCTCCACTTT.

The chain is built from TRBV11-2 and TRBJ2-7; no clear D. Germline V CDR1 and CDR2: SGHAT, FQNNGV. The CDR3 consists of 15 residues. The ends were cut back, 5 bases at V and 0 bases at J, with 14 bases in the middle. CDR3 coding DNA: TGTGCCAGCAGCCAGCACATCGACCCCTCCTACGAGCAGTACTTC. Amino acid sequence: CASSQHIDPSYEQYF.

This CDR3 is CASSRSDSGETQYF. The CDR3 DNA is TGCGCCAGCAGCCGCTCGGACAGCGGAGAGACCCAGTACTTC. The V call is TRBV5-1, the J call TRBJ2-5; D is possibly TRBD1 (6 bases). The CDR3 has 14 residues. V dropped 4 bases and J dropped 4 bases, with 14 bases sitting between them. Germline CDR1 is SGHRS and CDR2 is YFSETQ.

The V call is TRBV7-2, the J call TRBJ1-2, with D possibly being TRBD1 (5 bases). Trimming took 1 base from V and 4 from J, leaving 10 bases between them. Germline V gives CDR1 SGHTA, CDR2 FQGNSA. The CDR3 is 14 amino acids. CDR3 protein: CASSLGVGTYGYTF. CDR3 DNA sequence: TGTGCCAGCAGCTTAGGGGTGGGGACCTATGGCTACACCTTC.

The V call is TRBV28, the J call TRBJ2-3, with 10 positions matching TRBD2. With 6 bases clipped from V and 6 bases from J, the junction kept 15 bases outside the gene matches. The CDR3 runs to 17 residues. From germline, CDR1 is MDHEN and CDR2 SYDVKM. The CDR3 DNA reads TGTGCCAGCAGCCCTACCCCAAGCGGGGGGGCCCGGGATACGCAGTATTTT. Its protein is CASSPTPSGGARDTQYF.

CDR3 DNA: TGCAGCTCCCACGTGGGGGGGTCCTACAATGAGCAGTTCTTC. It is translated as CSSHVGGSYNEQFF. The J gene is TRBJ2-1, the V gene TRBV29-1, with 7 bases fitting TRBD2. The CDR3 totals 14 residues. The V gene's germline CDR1 is SQVTM and CDR2 ANQGSEA. J was trimmed by 1 base and V by 8 bases; bases with no gene match: 8.

The chain employs TRBV11-2 and TRBJ1-6; no definite D call. Germline values: CDR1 SGHAT, CDR2 FQNNGV. V was cut by 7 bases and J by 4 bases, with 17 bases left in between. The length of the CDR3 is 16 residues. The CDR3 region is CASTRFTAGYNSPLHF. CDR3 DNA: TGTGCCAGCACCAGATTTACCGCGGGATATAATTCACCCCTCCACTTT.

This chain uses TRBV7-9 with TRBJ1-2; D remains ambiguous. Germline CDR1 SEHNR, CDR2 FQNEAQ (reference sequence). Between the trimmed V and J ends, which lost 7 bases and 3 bases, there was a span of 15 bases. The CDR3 consists of 14 residues. The CDR3 bases are TGTGCCAGCACCTCCATTCTCGGGGACTATGGCTACACCTTC. This codes for CASTSILGDYGYTF. Using reference TRBV7-9 and TRBJ1-2 for the parts outside the CDR3, the full variable domain is DTGVSQNPRHKITKRGQNVTFRCDPISEHNRLYWYRQTLGQGPEFLTYFQNEAQLEKSRLLSDRFSAERPKGSFSTLEIQRTEQGDSAMYLCASTSILGDYGYTFGSGTRLTVV.

The chain is built from TRBV6-5 and TRBJ2-2; D gene uncertain. Germline CDR1 reads MNHEY; CDR2 reads SVGAGI. The CDR3 spans 15 residues. V was clipped by 3 bases and J by 0 bases, with 8 bases between them. CDR3 in amino acids: CASSYWTANTGELFF. The CDR3 DNA sequence: TGTGCCAGCAGTTATTGGACGGCGAACACCGGGGAGCTGTTTTTT.

A few counts support this clone. This chain joins TRBV5-6 and TRBJ2-3; D not certain. With 0 bases removed from V and 4 bases from J, the gap between germline ends came to 9 bases. Germline V CDR1 and CDR2: SGHDT, YYEEEE. The CDR3 covers 14 residues. The CDR3, as DNA: TGTGCCAGCAGCTTGGGACCCCGAGCAGATACGCAGTATTTT. It encodes CASSLGPRADTQYF.

V and J are TRBV5-4 and TRBJ2-2; 7 bases map to TRBD1. Germline V gives CDR1 SGHNT, CDR2 YYREEE (reference sequence). V was pared by 6 bases and J by 5 bases, with 7 bases of the junction left unmatched. CDR3 length: 14 amino acids. DNA of the CDR3: TGTGCCAGCACCCCGACAGGGAATACCGGGGAGCTGTTTTTT. Translating it yields CASTPTGNTGELFF.

The V gene is TRBV7-9, the J gene TRBJ2-5, with TRBD1 identical over 7 bases. The CDR3 is 15 residues long. V was pared by 1 base and J by 4 bases, with 6 bases of the junction left unmatched. Germline V lookup: CDR1 SEHNR, CDR2 FQNEAQ (reference sequence). The CDR3 region is CASSLGAGGRETQYF. The CDR3 DNA reads TGTGCCAGCAGCTTAGGGGCAGGGGGTCGAGAGACCCAGTACTTC.

The gene calls are TRBV7-2 and TRBJ2-5, with a tentative D call TRBD1 (5 bases). The germline V gene has CDR1 SGHTA and CDR2 FQGNSA. V lost 1 base, J lost 0 bases, and 12 bases lay in between. This CDR3 has 16 residues. CDR3: CASSLVGASYQETQYF. In DNA form, the CDR3 reads TGTGCCAGCAGCTTAGTAGGGGCATCGTACCAAGAGACCCAGTACTTC.

This clone is termed medium-sized. J is TRBJ2-2 and V is TRBV9; D is undetermined. This CDR3 has 11 amino acids. Germline CDR1 reads SGDLS; CDR2 reads YYNGEE. Trimming removed 8 bases from V and 7 bases from J, with 9 bases in between. The CDR3 sequence is CASRSGGELFF. Written as DNA, the CDR3 is TGTGCCAGTAGGAGTGGCGGGGAGCTGTTTTTT.

The chain has TRBV4-2 and TRBJ2-3; 12 bases are shared with TRBD2. With 6 bases clipped from V and 3 bases from J, the junction kept 7 bases outside the gene matches. The CDR3 spans 16 residues. Germline V gives CDR1 LGHNA, CDR2 YNFKEQ. In DNA, the CDR3 is TGTGCCAGCAGTCTAACTAGCGGGGGGCGTACAGATACGCAGTATTTT. It is translated as CASSLTSGGRTDTQYF.

The chain is built from TRBV5-1 and TRBJ1-1; the D is unclear. Trimming pared 7 bases from V and 2 bases from J, leaving 12 bases between. Germline lookup yields CDR1 SGHRS and CDR2 YFSETQ. The CDR3 has 13 residues. CDR3 bases: TGCGCCAGCGATCCCGTTTTTAACACTGAAGCTTTCTTT. Protein product: CASDPVFNTEAFF.

This chain uses TRBV5-6 with TRBJ2-5; no definite D call. The CDR3 runs 13 residues. Germline CDR1 reads SGHDT; CDR2 reads YYEEEE. Trimming stripped 4 bases from V and 3 bases from J, with 10 bases between. The CDR3 loop reads CASSVRRKETQYF. CDR3 DNA: TGTGCCAGCAGCGTACGACGCAAAGAGACCCAGTACTTC.

The sample holds a few counts of this clone. The J gene is TRBJ2-1, the V gene TRBV5-1; 9 bases line up with TRBD2. CDR1 is SGHRS, CDR2 YFSETQ, per germline. With 0 bases clipped from V and 9 bases from J, the junction kept 13 bases outside the gene matches. This CDR3 comprises 17 residues. CDR3 nucleotides: TGCGCCAGCAGCTTGGCGAGTAGGGCGGGGGGGCCCCGTGAGCAGTTCTTC. It translates to CASSLASRAGGPREQFF. Full variable domain (rest looked up from reference TRBV5-1 and TRBJ2-1): KAGVTQTPRYLIKTRGQQVTLSCSPISGHRSVSWYQQTPGQGLQFLFEYFSETQRNKGNFPGRFSGRQFSNSRSEMNVSTLELGDSALYLCASSLASRAGGPREQFFGPGTRLTVL.

The genes are TRBV5-4 and TRBJ2-3, with 9 bases that match TRBD2. The CDR3 is 17 residues long. With 0 bases clipped from V and 1 base from J, the junction kept 6 bases outside the gene matches. Germline V gene sequence: CDR1 SGHNT, CDR2 YYREEE (reference sequence). Here the CDR3 reads CASSLGVAGVRTDTQYF. The CDR3 coding sequence is TGTGCCAGCAGCTTGGGAGTAGCGGGGGTGCGCACAGATACGCAGTATTTT.

This clone was seen once. This CDR3 is CASSFPTSVGTDTQYF. CDR3 coding DNA: TGTGCCAGCAGCTTTCCGACTAGTGTGGGCACAGATACGCAGTATTTT. The gene calls are TRBV7-6 and TRBJ2-3; D might be TRBD2 (6 bases). Germline CDR1 reads SGHVS; CDR2 reads FNYEAQ. V was trimmed by 3 bases and J by 1 base, leaving 14 bases between them. The CDR3 spans 16 residues.

The chain combines TRBV5-1 with TRBJ2-3; maybe TRBD1 (5 bases). The CDR3 is made up of 14 amino acids. Trimming removed 4 bases at V and 0 bases at J, with 9 bases between. Germline V gene lookup returns CDR1 SGHRS and CDR2 YFSETQ. This CDR3 reads CASSPTVSTDTQYF. In nucleotides, the CDR3 is TGCGCCAGCAGCCCGACAGTGAGCACAGATACGCAGTATTTT.

On this clone itself: The junction does not match germline at one end; this may be a read error. The chain is built from TRBV11-2 and TRBJ1-4, with a possible D match to TRBD1 (5 bases). Germline values: CDR1 SGHAT, CDR2 FQNNGV. The CDR3 runs 14 residues. DNA of the CDR3: TGCGCCAGCAGCCCATATCTCGGGGGTGAAAAACTGTTTTTT. This translates into CASSPYLGGEKLFF.